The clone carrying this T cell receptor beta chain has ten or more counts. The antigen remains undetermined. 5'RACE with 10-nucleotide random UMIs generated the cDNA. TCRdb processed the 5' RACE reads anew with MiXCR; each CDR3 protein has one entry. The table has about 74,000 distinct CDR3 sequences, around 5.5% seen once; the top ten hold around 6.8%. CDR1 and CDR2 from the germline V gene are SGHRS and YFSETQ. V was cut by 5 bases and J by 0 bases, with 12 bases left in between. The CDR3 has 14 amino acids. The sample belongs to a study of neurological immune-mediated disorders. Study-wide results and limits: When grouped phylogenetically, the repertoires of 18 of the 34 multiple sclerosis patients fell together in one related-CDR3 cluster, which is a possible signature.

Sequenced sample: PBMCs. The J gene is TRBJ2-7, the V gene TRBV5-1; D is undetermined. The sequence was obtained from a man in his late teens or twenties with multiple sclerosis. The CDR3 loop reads CASRLMESSYEQYF. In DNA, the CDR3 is TGCGCCAGCAGGCTAATGGAGAGCTCCTACGAGCAGTACTTC. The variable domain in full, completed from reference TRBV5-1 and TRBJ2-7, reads KAGVTQTPRYLIKTRGQQVTLSCSPISGHRSVSWYQQTPGQGLQFLFEYFSETQRNKGNFPGRFSGRQFSNSRSEMNVSTLELGDSALYLCASRLMESSYEQYFGPGTRLTVT.